This T cell receptor (beta chain) emerged from a study of blood T cell repertoires in COVID-19. Study-wide background: COVID-19 samples from acute and convalescent phases originated in the United States, Italy and Spain. The cDNA or gDNA used as material had been derived from T cells, B-cell-depleted T cells, or PBMCs.

The germline V gene encodes CDR1 KGHSH and CDR2 LQKENI. This CDR3 contains 16 residues. V lost 4 bases to trimming and J lost 0 bases, with 15 bases between them. As originally analysed: Reference gene primer amplification gave estimated nucleated cell counts. Method: immunoSEQ multiplex PCR; TCRdb's copy keeps in-frame clones and lacks some. D and trimming were read from the DNA, whereas the V and J calls and clone size are those reported in that table. This sample yields around 180,000 clones, of which about 85% are seen a single time; about 6.9% belongs to the top ten. The TCR originated in a man aged 80 or over with COVID-19, enrolled during active disease. The V gene is TRBV18, the J gene TRBJ1-1; tentative D call: TRBD1 (5 bases). Material: peripheral blood. CDR3 residues: CASSRSDTPLNTEAFF. CDR3 DNA sequence: TGTGCCAGCTCACGTTCGGACACCCCCCTGAACACTGAAGCTTTCTTT.